Listed here are 26 T cell receptor beta chains from one sample, sequenced in a study of cytomegalovirus exposure and HLA in healthy donors. The PCR had 60 Vbeta and 13 Jbeta primers. Assay used: immunoSEQ multiplex PCR; TCRdb lists only in-frame clones, some missing. The sample includes around 100,000 clones. The sequencing sample was made of PBMCs. The receptor set was obtained from a man aged 40-50 years in good health and CMV-seropositive.

The rearrangement links TRBV4-1 to TRBJ2-6; D not resolved. The CDR3 is 19 amino acids. V was pared by 1 base and J by 0 bases, with 16 bases between. Looked up from germline, CDR1 is MGHRA and CDR2 is YSYEKL. CDR3: CASSQGLSRSPSGANVLTF. DNA of the CDR3: TGCGCCAGCAGCCAAGGATTATCCCGGTCTCCCTCTGGGGCCAACGTCCTGACTTTC.

This chain links TRBV29-1 with TRBJ1-1; TRBD1 agrees at 7 bases. The CDR3 contains 15 residues. With V trimmed by 5 bases and J by 3 bases, 12 bases remained unmatched. CDR1 and CDR2 from the germline V gene are SQVTM and ANQGSEA. The CDR3 DNA sequence: TGCAGCGTTTATGGGACAGAGGAAATCCACACTGAAGCTTTCTTT. Protein sequence: CSVYGTEEIHTEAFF.

V is TRBV9 and J is TRBJ1-1; 8 positions agree with TRBD1. CDR1 is SGDLS, CDR2 YYNGEE, per germline. The CDR3 covers 15 residues. V dropped 7 bases and J dropped 4; count of bases not matched to a gene: 12. CDR3: CASRLLQGAGTEAFF. The CDR3 DNA reads TGTGCCAGCCGACTCCTTCAGGGGGCAGGCACTGAAGCTTTCTTT.

The genes are TRBV4-2 and TRBJ2-7, with a tentative D call TRBD1 (6 bases). This CDR3 is built from 16 residues. The germline V gene has CDR1 LGHNA and CDR2 YNFKEQ. V was clipped by 1 base and J by 5 bases, with 18 bases between them. CDR3 coding DNA: TGTGCCAGCAGCCAAGGATCGACAGGTCTAGTGCACGAGCAGTACTTC. Translating gives CASSQGSTGLVHEQYF.

The chain couples TRBV21-1 to TRBJ2-7; TRBD2 reflects the table's D call only, with no check against the DNA. TRBV21-1 is labeled a pseudogene. This CDR3 comprises 10 residues. CDR3 in DNA: TGTGCCAGCAGCGGAGGCGAGCAGTACTTC. This translates into CASSGGEQYF.

A note on this clone: Other DNA sequences within the sample encode an identical CDR3. The chain links TRBV4-2 to TRBJ1-2, with 8 bases lining up with TRBD1. Germline V gives CDR1 LGHNA, CDR2 YNFKEQ. Trimming took 4 bases from V and 3 from J; bases not matched to a gene: 10. The CDR3 has 16 amino acids. DNA of the CDR3: TGTGCCAGCAGCCCAGAGGGCACAGGGGGGTACTATGGCTACACCTTC. This encodes CASSPEGTGGYYGYTF.

This sequence joins TRBV11-2 and TRBJ2-7, with D tentatively TRBD2 (6 bases). Germline V gives CDR1 SGHAT, CDR2 FQNNGV. V was shortened by 2 bases and J by 3 bases, with 17 bases between the two germline ends. The length of the CDR3 is 16 residues. The CDR3 reads CASSLSPTGEGYEQYF. In DNA form, the CDR3 reads TGTGCCAGCAGCTTATCCCCAACGGGGGAAGGCTACGAGCAGTACTTC.

This sequence joins TRBV5-1 and TRBJ2-2; 11 bases align to TRBD2. The V and J ends lost 2 bases and 5 bases, in that order; junction bases with no gene match: 20. The CDR3 runs to 21 residues. Germline CDR1 and CDR2: SGHRS and YFSETQ. CDR3 residues: CASSLPRRGTTSGINTGELFF. CDR3 bases: TGCGCCAGCAGCTTACCCCGACGGGGCACGACTAGCGGGATAAATACCGGGGAGCTGTTTTTT.

The chain couples TRBV10-2 to TRBJ2-7, with TRBD2 matching 7 bases. The CDR3 consists of 13 residues. After removal of 8 bases from V and 3 bases from J, the junction contained 7 bases not matched to a gene. Germline CDR1 reads WSHSY; CDR2 reads SAAADI. The CDR3 is CASARGENYEQYF. The CDR3 DNA follows: TGCGCCAGCGCCCGGGGGGAAAACTACGAGCAGTACTTC.

This rearrangement joins TRBV29-1 to TRBJ2-4, with TRBD1 as a possible D gene (6 bases). The V gene lost 1 base and the J gene lost 0 bases, with 10 bases spanning the gap. The CDR3 contains 15 residues. CDR1 is SQVTM and CDR2 is ANQGSEA in the germline V gene. CDR3 protein: CSVEGTELAKNIQYF. The CDR3 DNA is TGCAGCGTTGAAGGGACAGAACTAGCCAAAAACATTCAGTACTTC.

This chain connects TRBV15 to TRBJ1-5, with a possible D match to TRBD1 (6 bases). The CDR3 is 13 residues long. The germline CDR1 and CDR2 sequences are LNHNV and YYDKDF (reference sequence). This CDR3 reads CATLGQRDQPQHF. The CDR3 nucleotides are TGTGCTACCCTCGGACAGAGAGATCAGCCCCAGCATTTT.

V gene TRBV15 combines with J gene TRBJ2-2; 13 bases fit TRBD2. Germline V gene lookup returns CDR1 LNHNV and CDR2 YYDKDF (reference sequence). The CDR3 is 17 amino acids. The V gene end was trimmed by 0 bases and the J gene end by 6 bases; junction bases not matched to a gene: 4. CDR3 nucleotides: TGTGCCACCAGCAGAGAACTAGCGGGAGGGCCTGCCGGGGAGCTGTTTTTT. Protein product: CATSRELAGGPAGELFF.

The chain carries TRBV2 and TRBJ1-5, with 7 bases lining up with TRBD1. CDR1 and CDR2 (germline): SNHLY, FYNNEI. Trimming cost V 4 bases and J 6 bases; bases outside gene matches: 6. The CDR3 covers 14 residues. Written as DNA, the CDR3 is TGTGCCAGCAGTGGACAGGGAAGGGGTCAGCCCCAGCATTTT. Protein sequence: CASSGQGRGQPQHF.

This chain connects TRBV2 to TRBJ1-5; D perhaps matches TRBD1 (6 bases). CDR1 and CDR2 (germline): SNHLY, FYNNEI. With 8 bases removed from V and 1 base from J, the gap between germline ends came to 9 bases. CDR3 length: 13 amino acids. This chain's CDR3 is CASLGQSNQPQHF. The CDR3 DNA reads TGTGCCAGCCTCGGACAGAGCAATCAGCCCCAGCATTTT.

The genes are TRBV7-6 and TRBJ1-1; TRBD1 agrees at 8 bases. This CDR3 has 14 amino acids. CDR1 is SGHVS, CDR2 FNYEAQ, per germline. V lost 4 bases, J lost 4 bases, and 5 bases stayed unmatched. The CDR3 nucleotides read TGTGCCAGCAGCTCTGACAGGGGTCGCACTGAAGCTTTCTTT. Translated: CASSSDRGRTEAFF.

The V call is TRBV5-5, the J call TRBJ2-5, with D perhaps TRBD2 (5 bases). V was clipped by 0 bases and J by 1 base, with 13 bases between them. Germline V gene data show CDR1 as SGHKS and CDR2 as YYEKEE (reference sequence). This CDR3 is built from 16 residues. CDR3 region: CASSLALTRGQETQYF. The CDR3 DNA reads as TGTGCCAGCAGCTTGGCCCTAACCCGGGGCCAAGAGACCCAGTACTTC.

J is TRBJ2-1 and V is TRBV14; TRBD1 is a possible D gene (5 bases). Germline loops: CDR1 SGHDN, CDR2 FVKESK. V lost 6 bases and J lost 0, with 12 bases in between. There are 15 residues in the CDR3. This chain's CDR3 is CASSWGVSSYNEQFF. DNA for the CDR3: TGTGCCAGCAGTTGGGGCGTGAGCTCCTACAATGAGCAGTTCTTC.

The chain uses TRBV5-1 and TRBJ1-4; D not resolved. Germline V lookup: CDR1 SGHRS, CDR2 YFSETQ. V lost 7 bases, J lost 4 bases, and 20 bases lay in between. CDR3 length equals 16 residues. CDR3 protein: CASSPSTGGGNEKLFF. For the CDR3, the DNA is TGCGCCAGCTCCCCCTCGACCGGAGGAGGTAATGAAAAACTGTTTTTT.

The chain links TRBV9 to TRBJ2-1, with 8 bases fitting TRBD2. The ends lost 3 bases at V and 4 bases at J; junction bases unmatched: 18. Germline V lookup: CDR1 SGDLS, CDR2 YYNGEE. The CDR3 is 19 residues long. CDR3 nucleotides: TGTGCCAGCAGCGCAAAGGACCTCATGGGAGGCGGGAGGTACAATGAGCAGTTCTTC. Protein: CASSAKDLMGGGRYNEQFF.

The chain combines TRBV7-9 with TRBJ1-6; tentative D call: TRBD1 (6 bases). V gave up 1 base and J gave up 11 bases, with 12 bases separating them. This CDR3 comprises 14 residues. From germline, CDR1 is SEHNR and CDR2 FQNEAQ (reference sequence). Here the CDR3 reads CASSLGPPGAPLHF. The CDR3 DNA is TGTGCCAGCAGCTTAGGGCCGCCAGGGGCACCCCTCCACTTT.

V and J are TRBV10-3 and TRBJ1-2; D gene unclear. CDR3 length: 13 amino acids. The germline gives CDR1 ENHRY, CDR2 SYGVKD. V was trimmed by 10 bases and J by 2 bases, leaving 14 bases between them. CDR3 loop: CATRTEANYGYTF. CDR3 sequence (DNA): TGTGCCACCCGGACTGAGGCGAACTATGGCTACACCTTC.

The V call is TRBV6-6, the J call TRBJ1-6; maybe TRBD1 (6 bases). The CDR3 is 14 residues long. Between the trimmed V and J ends, which lost 2 bases and 7 bases, there was a span of 9 bases. In germline, CDR1 is MNHNY, CDR2 SVGAGI (reference sequence). The CDR3 DNA follows: TGTGCCAGCAGTTACACAGGGACGAATTCACCCCTCCACTTT. It is translated as CASSYTGTNSPLHF.

This rearrangement joins TRBV9 to TRBJ2-1; possibly TRBD1 for D (5 bases). CDR3 length equals 14 residues. Germline V gene lookup returns CDR1 SGDLS and CDR2 YYNGEE. Trimming removed 2 bases at V and 10 bases at J, with 16 bases between. CDR3 nucleotides: TGTGCCAGCAGCGTGGAAGGCAGGGTCGAAGAGCAGTTCTTC. It codes for CASSVEGRVEEQFF.

The CDR3 is CASSVGYLGTDTQYF. The CDR3 DNA is TGTGCCAGTAGTGTTGGATATCTAGGCACAGATACGCAGTATTTT. This chain links TRBV19 with TRBJ2-3, with unresolved D. V gave up 5 bases and J gave up 1 base, with 13 bases separating them. The germline CDR1 and CDR2 sequences are LNHDA and SQIVND (reference sequence). The CDR3 contains 15 residues.

V is TRBV19 and J is TRBJ2-3; 9 bases agree with TRBD1. Germline V gene sequence: CDR1 LNHDA, CDR2 SQIVND (reference sequence). The CDR3 runs to 15 residues. After removal of 6 bases from V and 6 bases from J, the junction contained 10 bases not matched to a gene. CDR3 amino acids: CASSIPGTGSDTQYF. DNA for the CDR3: TGTGCCAGTAGCATTCCCGGGACAGGGTCGGATACGCAGTATTTT. Variable domain in full (rest from reference TRBV19 and TRBJ2-3): DGGITQSPKYLFRKEGQNVTLSCEQNLNHDAMYWYRQDPGQGLRLIYYSQIVNDFQKGDIAEGYSVSREKKESFPLTVTSAQKNPTAFYLCASSIPGTGSDTQYFGPGTRLTVL.

Comment on this clone: One end of the junction is discordant with germline, which a read error may explain. The same CDR3 also results from other DNA sequences found in this sample. V and J are TRBV10-3 and TRBJ2-7; D might be TRBD2 (7 bases). Looked up from germline, CDR1 is ENHRY and CDR2 is SYGVKD. The CDR3 totals 13 residues. The CDR3, as DNA: TGTGCTATCAGTGGGGAAGGGGGGGACGAGCAGTACTTC. Residues: CAISGEGGDEQYF.